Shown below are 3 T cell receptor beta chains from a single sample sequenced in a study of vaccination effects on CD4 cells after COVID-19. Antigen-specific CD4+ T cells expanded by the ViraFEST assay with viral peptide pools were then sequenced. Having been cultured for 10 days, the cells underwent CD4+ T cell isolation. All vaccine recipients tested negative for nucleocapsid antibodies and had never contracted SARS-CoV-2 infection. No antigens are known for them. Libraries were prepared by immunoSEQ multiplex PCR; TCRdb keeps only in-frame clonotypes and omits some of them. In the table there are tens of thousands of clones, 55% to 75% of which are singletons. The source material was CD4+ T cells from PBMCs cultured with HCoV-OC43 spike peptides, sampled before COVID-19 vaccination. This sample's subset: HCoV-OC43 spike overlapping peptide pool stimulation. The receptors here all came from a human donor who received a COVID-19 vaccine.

In DNA, the CDR3 is TGTGCCAGCAGCCAAGAGGGACAGGGGGCTTCCAATGAGCAGTTCTTC. Translating it yields CASSQEGQGASNEQFF. This sequence joins TRBV3-1 (or the pseudogene TRBV3-2) and TRBJ2-1, with 12 positions matching TRBD1. The CDR3 is 16 amino acids. V shed 0 bases, J shed 6 bases, and the junction held 3 bases outside the gene matches. Germline V lookup: CDR1 LGHDT, CDR2 YNNKEL (reference sequence).

The CDR3 loop reads CASSLTTTGSYGYTF. The DNA of the CDR3 is TGTGCCAGCAGCCTTACGACAACAGGTTCCTATGGCTACACCTTC. This chain connects TRBV7-2 to TRBJ1-2; possibly TRBD1 for D (5 bases). This CDR3 has 15 amino acids. Germline CDR1 reads SGHTA; CDR2 reads FQGNSA. V lost 5 bases to trimming and J lost 4 bases, with 17 bases between them.

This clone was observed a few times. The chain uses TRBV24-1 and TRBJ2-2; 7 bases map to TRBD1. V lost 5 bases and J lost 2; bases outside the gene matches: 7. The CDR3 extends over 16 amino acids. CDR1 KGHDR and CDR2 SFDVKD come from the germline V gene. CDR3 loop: CATSVIGGSNTGELFF. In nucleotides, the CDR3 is TGTGCCACCAGTGTGATAGGGGGCTCTAACACCGGGGAGCTGTTTTTT.